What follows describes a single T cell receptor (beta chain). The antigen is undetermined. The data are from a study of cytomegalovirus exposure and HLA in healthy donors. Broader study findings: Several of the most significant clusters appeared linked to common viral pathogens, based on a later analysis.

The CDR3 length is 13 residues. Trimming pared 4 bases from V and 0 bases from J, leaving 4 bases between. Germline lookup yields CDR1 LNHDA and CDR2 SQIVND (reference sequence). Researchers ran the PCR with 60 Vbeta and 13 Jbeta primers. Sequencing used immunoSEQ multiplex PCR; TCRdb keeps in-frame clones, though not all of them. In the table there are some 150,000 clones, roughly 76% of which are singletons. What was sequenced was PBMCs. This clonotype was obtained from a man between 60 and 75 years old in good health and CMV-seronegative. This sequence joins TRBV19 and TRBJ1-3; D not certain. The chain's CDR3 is CASSSLSGNTIYF. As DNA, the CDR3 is TGTGCCAGTAGTAGTCTCTCTGGAAACACCATATATTTT.